The clone carrying this T cell receptor (beta chain) was picked up many times. Time point described: persistent/refractory GD, antithyroid drugs over 5 years with positive TRAb. TCR sequences were obtained from RNA taken from PBMCs. The collection involved drawing nine milliliters of peripheral blood into EDTA tubes. Building the TCR beta libraries relied on iRepertoire HTBI primers, and CDR3 regions underwent Arm-PCR. One entry per CDR3 protein results from TCRdb running MiXCR on the multiplex PCR reads. The sample records 390,000 or so distinct CDR3 sequences, roughly 23% being singletons. This sample stems from a study of regulatory T cells in long-lasting Graves disease. With V trimmed by 10 bases and J by 4 bases, 8 bases remained unmatched. The CDR3 has 14 amino acids. Germline CDR1 LNHDA, CDR2 SQIVND (reference sequence).

The input for sequencing was peripheral blood mononuclear cells (PBMCs), taken when the disease was refractory, from a patient treated with antithyroid drugs. V is TRBV19 and J is TRBJ2-5, with TRBD1 identical over 11 bases. The receptor comes from a woman aged 40-49 years with Graves disease. The CDR3 loop is CATTTGTGGETQYF. CDR3 nucleotides: TGTGCCACCACGACCGGGACAGGGGGAGAGACCCAGTACTTC.